The present entry profiles one T cell receptor (beta chain) with its context. Libraries were prepared by immunoSEQ multiplex PCR; TCRdb keeps only in-frame clonotypes and omits some of them. Here the sample spans about 100,000 clones, 90% to 95% being singletons. This specimen comes from a study of T cell changes during pregnancy in multiple sclerosis. The origin of this receptor is a female donor with multiple sclerosis, enrolled in a pregnancy study. The starting material was peripheral blood, obtained before pregnancy.

CDR3 DNA: TGTGCCAGCAGCTTAGTAGTACTCGGGGTAGACTCTGGAAACACCATATATTTT. Translation: CASSLVVLGVDSGNTIYF. The chain has TRBV11-2 and TRBJ1-3; D gene unclear. V dropped 1 base and J dropped 0 bases, with 16 bases sitting between them. The CDR3 consists of 18 residues. CDR1 and CDR2 (germline): SGHAT, FQNNGV.